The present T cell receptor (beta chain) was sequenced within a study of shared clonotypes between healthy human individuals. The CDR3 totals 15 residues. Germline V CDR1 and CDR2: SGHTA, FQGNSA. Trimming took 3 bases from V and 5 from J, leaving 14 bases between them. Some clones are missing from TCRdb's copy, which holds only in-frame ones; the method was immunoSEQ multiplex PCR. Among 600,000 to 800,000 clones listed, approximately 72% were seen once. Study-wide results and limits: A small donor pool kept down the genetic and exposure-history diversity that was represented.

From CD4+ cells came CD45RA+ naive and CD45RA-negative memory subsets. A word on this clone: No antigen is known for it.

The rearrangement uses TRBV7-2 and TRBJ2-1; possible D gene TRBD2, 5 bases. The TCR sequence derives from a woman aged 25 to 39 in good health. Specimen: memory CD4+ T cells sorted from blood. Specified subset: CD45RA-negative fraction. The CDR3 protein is CASSLTVVGNNEQFF. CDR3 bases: TGTGCCAGCAGCTTGACGGTGGTCGGGAACAATGAGCAGTTCTTC.